A selection of T cell receptor beta chains follows, all from one sample in a study of shared clonotypes between healthy human individuals. TCRdb keeps only in-frame clones here, not all; method: immunoSEQ multiplex PCR. The sample holds over a million clones, approximately 78% seen once. Sequenced material: memory CD4+ T cells from PBMCs. These receptors all stem from a man between 18 and 35 years old in good health. Some clones in this sample may be carry-over from other donors' samples. The CDR3 runs from the conserved cysteine through the conserved F or W. The D gene is left open where the match is weak. Size is stated for part of the rows, as once, few or many counts, or as a class when the clone is expanded.

j_call d_call clone_size v_call cdr3_nt cdr3_aa
TRBJ2-2 NA NA TRBV11-2 TGTGCCAGCAGTGGTGCAGCGGCTTCGAACACCGGGGAGCTGTTTTTT CASSGAAASNTGELFF
TRBJ1-1 NA few TRBV30 TGTGCCTGGAGTAGGGGTTACACTGAAGCTTTCTTT CAWSRGYTEAFF
TRBJ1-5 NA NA TRBV9 TGTGCCAGCGCCTCAGGGCAGGGAGTTCAGCCCCAGCATTTT CASASGQGVQPQHF
TRBJ2-2 TRBD1 NA TRBV11-2 TGTGCCAGCAGACCCAGACCGGGACAGGGGAACACCGGGGAGCTGTTTTTT CASRPRPGQGNTGELFF
TRBJ1-2 NA NA TRBV19 TGTGCCAGTAGTATGGGGAACAGTGCCCTGGGGAACTATGGCTACACCTTC CASSMGNSALGNYGYTF
TRBJ1-1 NA NA TRBV5-1 TGCGCCAGCAGCCTCGGACACCGGAACATAGGAGCTTTCTTT CASSLGHRNIGAFF
TRBJ2-7 NA few TRBV7-2 TGTGCCAGCAGCTTAGTGGCAGGGGGGACCGCCTACGAGCAGTACTTC CASSLVAGGTAYEQYF
TRBJ2-1 NA NA TRBV28 TGTGCCAGCACCTTGGGACCGGGAGATGAGCAGTTCTTC CASTLGPGDEQFF
TRBJ2-2 NA few TRBV19 TGTGCCAGTACCCATACGACAGAGAACACCGGGGAGCTGTTTTTT CASTHTTENTGELFF
TRBJ2-3 NA NA TRBV7-2 TGTGCCAGCAGCTTAGCGTGGGGTAATCAAGATACGCAGTATTTT CASSLAWGNQDTQYF
TRBJ1-2 NA NA TRBV20-1 TGCACCTCCCCTCAGGCCTATGGCTACACCTTC CTSPQAYGYTF
TRBJ1-2 TRBD1 NA TRBV30 TGTGCCTGGAGTAACCCAGGGGGCACGTGGGGCTACACCTTC CAWSNPGGTWGYTF
TRBJ2-1 TRBD2 NA TRBV10-3 TGTGCCATCAGTGATAAAGCGGGAGTAAACAATGAGCAGTTCTTC CAISDKAGVNNEQFF
TRBJ2-7 NA NA TRBV9 TGTGCCAGCAGCCCCCGGGGGCGGGAGCAATACGAGCAGTACTTC CASSPRGREQYEQYF
TRBJ2-1 NA NA TRBV29-1 TGCAGCGTTCGAAAACAGGGCGGTGAGCAGTTCTTC CSVRKQGGEQFF
TRBJ2-3 TRBD1 NA TRBV11-3 TGTGCCAGCAGCTTAGGCCTAGCCGAGGGGGCCACGCAGTATTTT CASSLGLAEGATQYF
TRBJ1-6 TRBD1 once TRBV28 TGTGCCAGCAGTTTGGACAGGGGGAGGAGGTCCCTCCACTTT CASSLDRGRRSLHF
TRBJ2-7 NA NA TRBV7-9 TGTGCCAGCAGCTTAGACGCCGCAGGGATCGACGAGCAGTACTTC CASSLDAAGIDEQYF
TRBJ2-7 NA once TRBV7-3 TGTGCCAGCAGCTTAAGTTCCGAGAGCCACGAGCAGTACTTC CASSLSSESHEQYF
TRBJ2-3 TRBD1 few TRBV4-2 TGTGCCAGCAGCCAAGTCGCGGGACAGGGCACAGATACGCAGTATTTT CASSQVAGQGTDTQYF
TRBJ2-2 NA NA TRBV4-3 TGCGCCAGCAGCCCAATTTCGGGTAGTCTTACCGGGGAGCTGTTTTTT CASSPISGSLTGELFF
TRBJ2-3 NA NA TRBV18 TGTGCCAGCTCACCATTAGGAGGCCCCACAGATACGCAGTATTTT CASSPLGGPTDTQYF
TRBJ2-5 NA NA TRBV2 TGTGCCAGCAGTTACGGGACGGCGGAGACCCAGTACTTC CASSYGTAETQYF
TRBJ2-3 NA NA TRBV7-3 TGTGCCAGCAGCTTATTACTCACAGATACGCAGTACTTT CASSLLLTDTQYF
TRBJ1-1 NA NA TRBV29-1 TGCAGCGTTACGGCGACTCGAGCTTTCTTT CSVTATRAFF
TRBJ1-1 NA NA TRBV10-1 TGCGCCAGCAGCATGACAGTGAACACTGAAGCTTTCTTT CASSMTVNTEAFF
TRBJ2-7 NA NA TRBV7-6 TGTGCCAGCAGCCCCAACTGGAGCTCCTACGAGCAGTACTTC CASSPNWSSYEQYF
TRBJ2-3 TRBD1 NA TRBV9 TGTGCCAGCAGCTTCCGACAGGGAACAGATACGCAGTATTTT CASSFRQGTDTQYF
TRBJ2-7 NA NA TRBV27 TGTGCCAGCAGTTTGGGGAGAGGGCTCTACGAGCAGTACTTC CASSLGRGLYEQYF
TRBJ1-5 NA NA TRBV5-5 TGTGCCAGCAGCTTGGGGATTACAGGGCACCAGGGGCCCCAGCATTTT CASSLGITGHQGPQHF
TRBJ1-1 NA NA TRBV7-8 TGTGCCAGCAGCCACTTCGGAGTCCCTCTTGCGGAAGCTTTCTTT CASSHFGVPLAEAFF
TRBJ2-7 TRBD2 NA TRBV4-2 TGTGCCAGCAGCCTCTACGCTAGCGGGGGTACTACCTACGAGCAGTACTTC CASSLYASGGTTYEQYF
TRBJ2-7 TRBD2 once TRBV4-2 TGTGCCAGCAGCTTCGAGGGGACTACACTCGAGCAGTACTTC CASSFEGTTLEQYF
TRBJ1-1 TRBD1 NA TRBV18 TGTGCCAGCTCACCATACAGGGGAGTGAACACTGAAGCTTTCTTT CASSPYRGVNTEAFF
TRBJ1-1 NA NA TRBV5-6 TGTGCCAGCAGCATACAGGACACTGAAGCTTTCTTT CASSIQDTEAFF
TRBJ2-2 NA NA TRBV6-4 TGTGCCAGCAGTGAACAGGGACTGGAAACCGGGGAGCTGTTTTTT CASSEQGLETGELFF
TRBJ1-2 NA few TRBV2 TGTGCCAGCAGTGACAAAAGGGGGACTGGCTACACCTTC CASSDKRGTGYTF
TRBJ1-3 NA NA TRBV5-1 TGCGCCAGCAGCTTGGACTCGGGATCTGGAAACACCATATATTTT CASSLDSGSGNTIYF
TRBJ2-7 NA NA TRBV21-1 TGTGCCAGCAGCTGGGTCAGGTCCTCGGGACAGGCCTCCTACGAGCAGTACTTC CASSWVRSSGQASYEQYF
TRBJ1-2 TRBD1 once TRBV28 TGTGCCAGCAGTTCTCAGGGACAGGGCTATGGCTACACCTTC CASSSQGQGYGYTF
TRBJ2-7 TRBD1 once TRBV27 TGTGCCAGCAGCTCCTACCCTCGGACAGGGGAACCCTACGAGCAGTACTTC CASSSYPRTGEPYEQYF
TRBJ1-2 NA few TRBV5-8 TGTGCCAGCAGCGTCGGGGCGGGGGGACGCTATGGCTACACCTTC CASSVGAGGRYGYTF
TRBJ2-5 NA NA TRBV5-4 TGTGCCAGCAGCTTGGCGGCGCGGGAGACCCAGTACTTC CASSLAARETQYF
TRBJ2-2 NA NA TRBV5-1 TGCGCCAGCAGCTTGTATCCAGGGTCGCTCGGGGAGCTGTTTTTT CASSLYPGSLGELFF
TRBJ1-2 NA few TRBV28 TGTGCCAGCAGTTTTCTGGGGAGGGGCTACACCTTC CASSFLGRGYTF
TRBJ1-1 NA NA TRBV4-3 TGCGCCAGCAGCCAAGCACTAAGGGACACTGAAGCTTTCTTT CASSQALRDTEAFF
TRBJ2-5 NA NA TRBV15 TGTGCCACCAGCAGAGCCGGGATTCAAGAGACCCAGTACTTC CATSRAGIQETQYF
TRBJ1-5 NA few TRBV28 TGTGCCAGCAGTTTCGGCAGCCTGAATAGCAATCAGCCCCAGCATTTT CASSFGSLNSNQPQHF
TRBJ1-3 NA NA TRBV5-1 TGCGCCAGCAGCTTGGCCGGGACGGACTCTGGAAACACCATATATTTT CASSLAGTDSGNTIYF
TRBJ1-5 TRBD1 NA TRBV10-2 TGCGCCAGCAGGCGTTCCCCGACAGGGGGTAACAATCAGCCCCAGCATTTT CASRRSPTGGNNQPQHF
TRBJ1-5 TRBD1 few TRBV27 TGTGCCAGCCGCGGGACAGGGGTAAATCAGCCCCAGCATTTT CASRGTGVNQPQHF
TRBJ2-7 NA NA TRBV28 TGTGCCAGCAGTTCCCCAAGCGGGTCGGACTACTTC CASSSPSGSDYF
TRBJ1-5 TRBD1 few TRBV27 TGTGCCAGCAGTTTCCACGACAGGGGGCTGCATTTT CASSFHDRGLHF
TRBJ2-5 NA NA TRBV6-5 TGTGCCAGCAGAAGAACCCTACAAGAGACCCAGTACTTC CASRRTLQETQYF
TRBJ1-1 NA NA TRBV5-1 TGCGCCAGCAGCTTGTCCGGGGATCGGACTGAAGCTTTCTTT CASSLSGDRTEAFF